The 26 T cell receptor beta chains listed next were all sequenced from one sample in a study of blood T cell repertoires in COVID-19. Measured with immunoSEQ multiplex PCR; TCRdb has only the in-frame clones, and not every one. The sample holds 90,000 to 120,000 clones, approximately 91% seen once. Sequenced sample: peripheral blood. The receptor source for this set is a human donor in a cohort sampled during active COVID-19.

This clone showed up just once. This chain joins TRBV5-1 and TRBJ2-2, with D maybe TRBD2 (6 bases). The germline V gene encodes CDR1 SGHRS and CDR2 YFSETQ. The CDR3 consists of 17 residues. Trimming removed 1 base from V and 0 bases from J, with 13 bases in between. CDR3 coding DNA: TGCGCCAGCAGCTTGTTCGGAGGGAATTCGAACACCGGGGAGCTGTTTTTT. Translation: CASSLFGGNSNTGELFF.

The table lists this clone with a count of one. This sequence joins TRBV18 and TRBJ1-4; perhaps TRBD1 as D (5 bases). This CDR3 contains 14 residues. Germline CDR1 and CDR2: KGHSH and LQKENI. V lost 3 bases, J lost 7 bases, and 12 bases lay in between. DNA of the CDR3: TGTGCCAGCTCACCGGGACTGGGGCCTGAAAAACTGTTTTTT. Residues: CASSPGLGPEKLFF.

The J gene is TRBJ1-1, the V gene TRBV5-8; no clear D. The CDR3 runs to 11 residues. Germline V gives CDR1 SGHTS, CDR2 YDEGEE. V shed 2 bases and J shed 5 bases, with 4 bases lying between them. CDR3 coding DNA: TGTGCCAGCAGCTTTCTTACTGAAGCTTTCTTT. It specifies CASSFLTEAFF.

The rearrangement joins TRBV18 to TRBJ2-7, with 8 bases lining up with TRBD2. CDR1 is KGHSH and CDR2 is LQKENI in the germline V gene. Trimming removed 4 bases from V and 2 bases from J; junction bases left unmatched: 7. The CDR3 length is 15 residues. The CDR3 loop reads CASSQNSGGTYEQYF. The CDR3 DNA reads as TGTGCCAGCTCACAGAACAGCGGGGGAACCTACGAGCAGTACTTC.

The chain combines TRBV5-6 with TRBJ1-1; 7 bases are shared with TRBD1. The CDR3 has 14 amino acids. Trimming at V came to 3 bases and at J to 1 base, leaving 3 bases not matched to a gene. Germline-derived CDR1 and CDR2 are SGHDT and YYEEEE. The CDR3, as DNA: TGTGCCAGCAGCTGGGGACAGCGGAACACTGAAGCTTTCTTT. The encoded protein is CASSWGQRNTEAFF.

The chain carries TRBV28 and TRBJ1-1; D possibly corresponds to TRBD1 (6 bases). This CDR3 has 13 amino acids. CDR1 MDHEN and CDR2 SYDVKM come from the germline V gene. Trimming removed 5 bases at V and 5 bases at J, with 12 bases between. The CDR3 region has the DNA TGTGCCAGCAGTGATGCGGGGGCAACTGAAGCTTTCTTT. Translation gives CASSDAGATEAFF.

The V gene is TRBV15, the J gene TRBJ2-2; 13 positions match TRBD2. The length of the CDR3 is 21 residues. Trimming cost V 0 bases and J 2 bases; bases outside gene matches: 12. Per the germline V gene, CDR1 is LNHNV and CDR2 is YYDKDF (reference sequence). CDR3: CATSRDRTSGGQGANTGELFF. In DNA, the CDR3 is TGTGCCACCAGCAGAGATCGGACTAGCGGGGGCCAAGGGGCCAACACCGGGGAGCTGTTTTTT. The complete variable domain, with remaining parts taken from reference TRBV15 and TRBJ2-2, reads DAMVIQNPRYQVTQFGKPVTLSCSQTLNHNVMYWYQQKSSQAPKLLFHYYDKDFNNEADTPDNFQSRRPNTSFCFLDIRSPGLGDTAMYLCATSRDRTSGGQGANTGELFFGEGSRLTVL.

The chain couples TRBV11-2 to TRBJ2-5, with a weak D call TRBD2 (5 bases). The CDR3 runs to 16 residues. CDR1 is SGHAT and CDR2 is FQNNGV in the germline V gene. The germline V and J ends were trimmed by 0 bases and 1 base, with 12 bases remaining between them. The CDR3 region is CASSLDPSNGQETQYF. CDR3 in DNA: TGTGCCAGCAGCTTAGATCCTAGCAACGGCCAAGAGACCCAGTACTTC.

V and J are TRBV5-5 and TRBJ1-2, with D hard to call. V was clipped by 4 bases and J by 6 bases, with 16 bases between them. Per the germline V gene, CDR1 is SGHKS and CDR2 is YYEKEE (reference sequence). The CDR3 is made up of 14 amino acids. CDR3 DNA: TGTGCCAGCAGCCTGACCGACTTCCTAAATGGCTACACCTTC. Its translation is CASSLTDFLNGYTF.

The V call is TRBV4-1, the J call TRBJ2-5; TRBD1 aligns across 7 bases. The CDR3 sequence is 14 residues long. J gave up 0 bases and V 6 bases, and 4 bases lay outside the gene matches. Germline values: CDR1 MGHRA, CDR2 YSYEKL. The CDR3 sequence is CASSSQGYQETQYF. Here the CDR3 DNA reads TGCGCCAGCAGTTCACAGGGGTACCAAGAGACCCAGTACTTC.

The chain recombines TRBV9 with TRBJ2-3, with 7 bases lining up with TRBD1. The germline gives CDR1 SGDLS, CDR2 YYNGEE. This CDR3 spans 16 amino acids. Trimming removed 0 bases from V and 2 bases from J; junction bases left unmatched: 6. In DNA form, the CDR3 reads TGTGCCAGCAGCGTAGAGCTGACAGGGACCACAGATACGCAGTATTTT. This codes for CASSVELTGTTDTQYF.

J is TRBJ1-3 and V is TRBV7-6, with 7 positions matching TRBD1. The V segment lost 7 bases and the J segment 0 bases; nucleotides outside the gene matches: 9. Per germline, CDR1 SGHVS and CDR2 FNYEAQ. The CDR3 has 16 residues. The CDR3 DNA follows: TGTGCCAGCATCGGGACAGCACTATCCTCTGGAAACACCATATATTTT. It translates to CASIGTALSSGNTIYF.

The gene calls are TRBV6-4 and TRBJ2-6; D is unresolved. Trimming left V 6 bases short and J 3 bases short, with 12 bases between. There are 15 residues in the CDR3. Germline V lookup: CDR1 MRHNA, CDR2 SNTAGT. As DNA, the CDR3 is TGTGCCAGCAGCCCAGAGAGGAGTGGGGCCAACGTCCTGACTTTC. It yields the protein CASSPERSGANVLTF.

This rearrangement joins TRBV18 to TRBJ1-1; 10 bases fit TRBD1. The V segment lost 3 bases and the J segment 5 bases; nucleotides outside the gene matches: 9. CDR1 is KGHSH, CDR2 LQKENI, per germline. The length of the CDR3 is 16 residues. The CDR3 sequence: CASSPGVTGGHTEAFF. The DNA for the CDR3 is TGTGCCAGCTCACCGGGAGTGACAGGGGGCCATACTGAAGCTTTCTTT.

The chain has TRBV12-3 or TRBV12-4 and TRBJ2-1, with a tentative D call TRBD1 (5 bases). The CDR3 covers 13 residues. V was shortened by 2 bases and J by 9 bases, with 11 bases between the two germline ends. This CDR3 reads CASSLTPRVEQFF. CDR3 bases: TGTGCCAGCAGTTTAACCCCCAGGGTTGAGCAGTTCTTC.

The chain links TRBV4-3 to TRBJ2-1; 8 bases are a match to TRBD2. Germline CDR1 reads LGHNA; CDR2 reads YSLEER. This CDR3 region has 16 residues. Unmatched junction bases numbered 5, after V lost 0 bases and J lost 4 bases. CDR3 in DNA: TGCGCCAGCAGCCAAGACGTTGCGGGGGGATACAATGAGCAGTTCTTC. This gives the protein CASSQDVAGGYNEQFF.

The chain couples TRBV7-9 to TRBJ2-3; TRBD1 agrees at 8 bases. With 4 bases clipped from V and 5 bases from J, the junction kept 8 bases outside the gene matches. This CDR3 spans 15 amino acids. CDR1 SEHNR and CDR2 FQNEAQ come from the germline V gene (reference sequence). The CDR3 spells CASSSNRGSGDTQYF. CDR3 sequence (DNA): TGTGCCAGCAGCTCGAACAGGGGGAGTGGAGATACGCAGTATTTT.

This clone was seen only once. V and J are TRBV11-2 and TRBJ2-7; weak D call: TRBD1 (6 bases). The ends were cut back, 5 bases at V and 5 bases at J, with 13 bases in the middle. Germline lookup yields CDR1 SGHAT and CDR2 FQNNGV. The CDR3 consists of 13 residues. Here the CDR3 reads CASSADYRDEQYF. The DNA of the CDR3 is TGTGCCAGCAGCGCCGATTACAGGGACGAGCAGTACTTC.

The chain carries TRBV28 and TRBJ1-6; TRBD1 matches 10 bases. CDR3 length: 15 amino acids. The V segment lost 2 bases and the J segment 14 bases; nucleotides outside the gene matches: 9. Per the germline V gene, CDR1 is MDHEN and CDR2 is SYDVKM. DNA of the CDR3: TGTGCCAGCAGTTTAGAAGGGACAGGGGAATTCTCCCTCCACTTT. Translating gives CASSLEGTGEFSLHF. Supplemented by reference TRBV28 and TRBJ1-6, the full variable domain reads DVKVTQSSRYLVKRTGEKVFLECVQDMDHENMFWYRQDPGLGLRLIYFSYDVKMKEKGDIPEGYSVSREKKERFSLILESASTNQTSMYLCASSLEGTGEFSLHFGNGTRLTVT.

Worth noting for this clone: An end of the junction does not agree with germline; a read error may underlie this. This chain connects TRBV9 to TRBJ1-2; 7 nucleotides match TRBD1. The CDR3 sequence is 12 residues long. CDR1 is SGDLS and CDR2 is YYNGEE in the germline V gene. The CDR3 spells CASSVPKGAKAF. DNA of the CDR3: TGTGCCAGCAGCGTTCCAAAGGGGGCAAAGGCCTTC.

The chain employs TRBV19 and TRBJ1-3, with a possible D match to TRBD1 (6 bases). Trimming removed 7 bases from V and 7 bases from J, with 11 bases in between. The CDR3 is 12 residues long. CDR1 LNHDA and CDR2 SQIVND come from the germline V gene (reference sequence). The CDR3 region is CASTTRGNTIYF. The CDR3 coding sequence is TGTGCCAGTACAACTAGGGGGAACACCATATATTTT.

The rearrangement links TRBV11-1 to TRBJ2-1; D is perhaps TRBD1 (5 bases). The CDR3 has 14 residues. Germline CDR1 SGHAT, CDR2 FQDESV (reference sequence). Trimming stripped 4 bases from V and 7 bases from J, with 14 bases between. CDR3 sequence reads: CASSSAGSRNEQFF. CDR3 bases: TGTGCCAGCAGCTCCGCAGGGTCACGGAATGAGCAGTTCTTC.

The chain combines TRBV6-2 or TRBV6-3 with TRBJ2-5, with 7 bases aligning to TRBD1. The V gene's germline CDR1 is MNHEY and CDR2 SVGEGT. The CDR3 extends over 13 amino acids. With V trimmed by 5 bases and J by 2 bases, 2 bases remained unmatched. The CDR3 DNA is TGTGCCAGCAGTCGGGACAGTCAAGAGACCCAGTACTTC. This sequence encodes CASSRDSQETQYF.

The sample holds a few counts of this clone. V and J are TRBV27 and TRBJ2-2; 12 positions agree with TRBD1. V gave up 6 bases and J gave up 8 bases; unmatched junction bases: 1. Germline V gene data show CDR1 as MNHEY and CDR2 as SMNVEV (reference sequence). The length of the CDR3 is 13 residues. Written as DNA, the CDR3 is TGTGCCAGCAGGGGACAGGGGGCTGGGGAGCTGTTTTTT. Its protein is CASRGQGAGELFF.

This rearrangement joins TRBV6-6 to TRBJ2-1, with TRBD2 matching 13 bases. The ends lost 5 bases at V and 5 bases at J; junction bases unmatched: 3. Germline values: CDR1 MNHNY, CDR2 SVGAGI (reference sequence). This CDR3 contains 15 residues. The CDR3 nucleotides read TGTGCCAGCAGTCCACTAGCGGGGGGGCACAATGAGCAGTTCTTC. It yields the protein CASSPLAGGHNEQFF.

The V call is TRBV3-1 (or the pseudogene TRBV3-2), the J call TRBJ2-1, with 7 bases that match TRBD2. Unmatched junction bases numbered 3, after V lost 4 bases and J lost 0 bases. The CDR3 is 15 residues long. Looked up from germline, CDR1 is LGHDT and CDR2 is YNNKEL (reference sequence). CDR3 DNA: TGTGCCAGCAGCCGGGGGGGAAACTCCTACAATGAGCAGTTCTTC. This gives the protein CASSRGGNSYNEQFF.